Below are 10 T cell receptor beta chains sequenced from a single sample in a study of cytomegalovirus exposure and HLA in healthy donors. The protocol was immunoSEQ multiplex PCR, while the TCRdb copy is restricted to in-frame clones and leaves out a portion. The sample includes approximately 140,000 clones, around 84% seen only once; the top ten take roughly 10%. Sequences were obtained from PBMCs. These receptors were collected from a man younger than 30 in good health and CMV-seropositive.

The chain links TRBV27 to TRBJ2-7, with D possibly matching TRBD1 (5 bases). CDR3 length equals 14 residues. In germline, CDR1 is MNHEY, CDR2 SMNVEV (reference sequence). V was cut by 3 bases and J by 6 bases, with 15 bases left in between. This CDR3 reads CASSFGSEGAEQYF. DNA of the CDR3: TGTGCCAGCAGTTTCGGATCTGAAGGGGCCGAGCAGTACTTC.

The CDR3 bases are TGTGCCAGCAAGTTGGCTTTTAATAATTCACCCCTCCACTTT. It translates to CASKLAFNNSPLHF. This chain joins TRBV28 and TRBJ1-6, with unresolved D. The length of the CDR3 is 14 residues. In germline, CDR1 is MDHEN, CDR2 SYDVKM. Trimming removed 7 bases at V and 5 bases at J, with 12 bases between.

CDR3 nucleotides: TGCGCCAGCAGCTTGGGTGGGACTAGCGGGACCCACGAGCAGTACTTC. This sequence encodes CASSLGGTSGTHEQYF. V gene TRBV5-1 combines with J gene TRBJ2-7, with 13 positions matching TRBD2. The CDR3 is 16 amino acids. Germline values: CDR1 SGHRS, CDR2 YFSETQ. V was clipped by 0 bases and J by 5 bases; unmatched bases: 5.

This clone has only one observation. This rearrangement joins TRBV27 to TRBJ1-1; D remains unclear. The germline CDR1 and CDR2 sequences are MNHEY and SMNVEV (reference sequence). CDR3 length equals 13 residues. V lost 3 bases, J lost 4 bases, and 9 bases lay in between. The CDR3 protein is CASSFSRGTEAFF. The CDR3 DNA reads TGTGCCAGCAGTTTCTCGCGGGGCACTGAAGCTTTCTTT.

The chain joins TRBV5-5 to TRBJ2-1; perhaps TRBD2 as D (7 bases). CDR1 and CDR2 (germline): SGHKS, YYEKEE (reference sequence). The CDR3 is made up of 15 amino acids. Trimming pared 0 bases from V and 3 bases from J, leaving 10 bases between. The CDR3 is CASSLDGGLYNEQFF. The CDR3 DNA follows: TGTGCCAGCAGCTTGGACGGGGGGCTCTACAATGAGCAGTTCTTC.

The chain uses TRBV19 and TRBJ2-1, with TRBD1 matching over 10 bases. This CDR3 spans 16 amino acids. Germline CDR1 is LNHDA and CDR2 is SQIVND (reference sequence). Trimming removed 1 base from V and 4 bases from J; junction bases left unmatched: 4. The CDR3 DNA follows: TGTGCCAGTAGTATAGCGGGACAGGGGTATTACAATGAGCAGTTCTTC. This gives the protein CASSIAGQGYYNEQFF.

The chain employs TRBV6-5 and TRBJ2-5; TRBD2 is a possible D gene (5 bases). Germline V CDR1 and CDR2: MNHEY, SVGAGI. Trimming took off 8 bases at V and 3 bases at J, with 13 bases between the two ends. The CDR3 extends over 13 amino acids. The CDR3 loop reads CASLPLREETQYF. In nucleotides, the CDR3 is TGTGCCAGCCTCCCGTTGAGGGAAGAGACCCAGTACTTC.

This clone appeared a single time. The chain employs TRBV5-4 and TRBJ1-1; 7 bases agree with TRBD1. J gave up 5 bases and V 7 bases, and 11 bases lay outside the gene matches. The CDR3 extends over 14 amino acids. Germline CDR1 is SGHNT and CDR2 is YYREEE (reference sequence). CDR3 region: CASYYTGEGTEAFF. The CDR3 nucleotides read TGTGCCAGCTATTATACAGGGGAAGGGACTGAAGCTTTCTTT. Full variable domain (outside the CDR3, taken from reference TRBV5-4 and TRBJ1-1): ETGVTQSPTHLIKTRGQQVTLRCSSQSGHNTVSWYQQALGQGPQFIFQYYREEENGRGNFPPRFSGLQFPNYSSELNVNALELDDSALYLCASYYTGEGTEAFFGQGTRLTVV.

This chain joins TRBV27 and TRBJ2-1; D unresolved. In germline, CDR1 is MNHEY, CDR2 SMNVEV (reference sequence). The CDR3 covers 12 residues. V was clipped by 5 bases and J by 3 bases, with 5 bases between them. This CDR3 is CASSPNYNEQFF. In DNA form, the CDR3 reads TGTGCCAGCAGTCCTAACTACAATGAGCAGTTCTTC.

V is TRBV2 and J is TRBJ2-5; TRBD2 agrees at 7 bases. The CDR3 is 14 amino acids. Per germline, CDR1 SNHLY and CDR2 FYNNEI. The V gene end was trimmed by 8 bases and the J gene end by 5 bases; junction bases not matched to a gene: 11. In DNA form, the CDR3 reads TGTGCCAGCGTGTTCCGGGGGGTCGGGGAGACCCAGTACTTC. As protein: CASVFRGVGETQYF.